These T cell receptor beta chains were read from a single sample in a study of blood T cell repertoires in COVID-19. TCRdb's copy holds only in-frame clones and misses some; the assay was immunoSEQ multiplex PCR. This table holds 150,000 to 200,000 clones, 65% to 85% found once. Sample: PBMCs or T cells enriched from blood (not recorded which). All receptors derive from a woman aged 30 to 39 who had been exposed to COVID-19. CDR3s include the opening cysteine and the closing phenylalanine or tryptophan. The D gene is left open where the match is weak. Only part of the rows carry a size: once, few, many, or a class if the clone is expanded.

>NA|TRBJ1-5|TRBD1|TRBV27
CASSLDRGGQPQHF
TGTGCCAGCAGTTTGGACAGGGGAGGTCAGCCCCAGCATTTT
>NA|TRBJ1-6|TRBD1|TRBV7-9
CATQSGTVNSPLHF
TGTGCCACACAATCCGGGACAGTGAATTCACCCCTCCACTTT
>NA|TRBJ2-5|TRBD2|TRBV19
CASSSGGARETQYF
TGTGCCAGTAGTAGCGGGGGGGCTCGAGAGACCCAGTACTTC
>NA|TRBJ2-3|TRBD2|TRBV18
CASSPVAGGITDTQYF
TGTGCCAGCTCACCAGTAGCGGGGGGAATCACAGATACGCAGTATTTT
>NA|TRBJ2-3|TRBD1|TRBV19
CASSIAQGAADTQYF
TGTGCCAGTAGTATAGCCCAGGGGGCGGCGGATACGCAGTATTTT
>NA|TRBJ2-1|NA|TRBV27
CASSLWQEYNEQFF
TGTGCCAGCAGTTTGTGGCAAGAATACAATGAGCAGTTCTTC
>once|TRBJ1-2|TRBD1|TRBV29-1
CSAGTGGRGYTF
TGCAGCGCAGGGACAGGGGGCCGTGGCTACACCTTC
>NA|TRBJ2-5|NA|TRBV5-1
CASSPWGEQETQYF
TGCGCCAGCAGCCCGTGGGGGGAACAAGAGACCCAGTACTTC
>NA|TRBJ1-4|TRBD1|TRBV5-1
CASSPGTGYGEKLFF
TGCGCCAGCAGCCCCGGGACAGGGTATGGGGAAAAACTGTTTTTT
>once|TRBJ2-7|NA|TRBV5-1
CASSLGRGRRYEQYF
TGCGCCAGCAGCTTGGGAAGGGGTAGGCGCTACGAGCAGTACTTC
>NA|TRBJ2-5|NA|TRBV3-1/TRBV3-2
CASSQSRTTGEQETQYF
TGTGCCAGCAGCCAATCCCGGACCACCGGGGAGCAAGAGACCCAGTACTTC
>NA|TRBJ2-7|TRBD1|TRBV18
CASSPGTAHSYEQYF
TGTGCCAGCTCGCCCGGGACAGCGCATTCCTACGAGCAGTACTTC
>once|TRBJ2-7|NA|TRBV6-7
CASGYAPWSSYEQYF
TGTGCCAGCGGTTATGCCCCGTGGAGCTCCTACGAGCAGTACTTC
>NA|TRBJ1-1|NA|TRBV5-4
CASSLTRGRDTEAFF
TGTGCCAGCAGCTTGACGCGGGGAAGGGACACTGAAGCTTTCTTT
>once|TRBJ2-5|NA|TRBV5-6
CASSLPEGYSYQETQYF
TGTGCCAGCAGCTTGCCTGAGGGCTATTCTTACCAAGAGACCCAGTACTTC
>NA|TRBJ1-2|NA|TRBV3-1/TRBV3-2
CASSQDVGAQNHGYTF
TGTGCCAGCAGCCAAGATGTAGGGGCGCAGAACCATGGCTACACCTTC
>NA|TRBJ2-2|NA|TRBV11-2
CASRLGEGPGELFF
TGTGCCAGCCGACTAGGGGAAGGGCCCGGGGAGCTGTTTTTT
>NA|TRBJ2-2|NA|TRBV10-3
CAISDRGLAGGELFF
TGTGCCATCAGTGATCGGGGATTAGCCGGCGGGGAGCTGTTTTTT
>NA|TRBJ1-4|NA|TRBV18
CASSPIFSSGDGFEKLFF
TGTGCCAGCTCACCAATTTTTTCTTCGGGGGATGGATTTGAAAAACTGTTTTTT
>NA|TRBJ2-1|TRBD2|TRBV5-1
CASSLEGPIAGEQFF
TGCGCCAGCAGCTTGGAGGGACCCATAGCGGGTGAGCAGTTCTTC
>NA|TRBJ2-1|TRBD2|TRBV3-1/TRBV3-2
CASSPDSGTTNEQFF
TGTGCCAGCAGCCCAGATAGCGGGACCACCAATGAGCAGTTCTTC
>NA|TRBJ2-7|TRBD1|TRBV5-1
CASSLAPGQGYEQYF
TGCGCCAGCAGCTTGGCCCCTGGACAGGGGTACGAGCAGTACTTC
>NA|TRBJ1-1|NA|TRBV7-2
CASSFTYNTEAFF
TGTGCCAGCAGCTTCACCTATAACACTGAAGCTTTCTTT
>NA|TRBJ1-1|NA|TRBV11-3
CASSSRDTEAFF
TGTGCCAGCAGCTCCAGGGACACTGAAGCTTTCTTT
>once|TRBJ2-1|NA|TRBV11-3
CASSLEIAAYNEQFF
TGTGCCAGCAGCTTAGAGATAGCGGCGTACAATGAGCAGTTCTTC
>NA|TRBJ1-1|TRBD1|TRBV4-1
CASSQGIRGQDTEAFF
TGCGCCAGCAGCCAAGGAATTAGGGGGCAAGACACTGAAGCTTTCTTT
>NA|TRBJ2-3|NA|TRBV7-9
CASSLSFPADTQYF
TGTGCCAGCAGCTTATCATTTCCGGCAGATACGCAGTATTTT
>few|TRBJ2-2|NA|TRBV24-1
CATSEPQGGLFF
TGTGCCACCAGTGAACCACAGGGTGGGCTGTTTTTT
>NA|TRBJ2-1|NA|TRBV7-6
CASSPTDRMANEQFF
TGTGCCAGCAGCCCTACTGACAGGATGGCAAATGAGCAGTTCTTC
>NA|TRBJ1-1|NA|TRBV11-3
CASSYGNTEAFF
TGTGCCAGCAGCTACGGGAACACTGAAGCTTTCTTT
>NA|TRBJ2-2|TRBD2|TRBV7-8
CASSVKRGAGNGELFF
TGTGCCAGCAGCGTAAAGCGGGGGGCCGGTAACGGGGAGCTGTTTTTT